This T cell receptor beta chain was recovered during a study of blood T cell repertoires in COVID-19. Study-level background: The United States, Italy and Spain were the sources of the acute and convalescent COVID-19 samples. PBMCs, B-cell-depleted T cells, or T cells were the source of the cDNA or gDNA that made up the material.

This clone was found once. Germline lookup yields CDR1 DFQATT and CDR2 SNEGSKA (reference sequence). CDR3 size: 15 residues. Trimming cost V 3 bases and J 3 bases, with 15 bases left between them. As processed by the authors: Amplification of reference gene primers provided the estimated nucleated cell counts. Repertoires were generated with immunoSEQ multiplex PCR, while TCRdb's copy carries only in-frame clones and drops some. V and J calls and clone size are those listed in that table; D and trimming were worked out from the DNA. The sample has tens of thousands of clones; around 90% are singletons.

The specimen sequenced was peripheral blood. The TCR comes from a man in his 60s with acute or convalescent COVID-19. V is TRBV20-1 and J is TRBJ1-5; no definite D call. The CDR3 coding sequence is TGCAGTGCTAGTCGAGGGAGAGGTTACAATCAGCCCCAGCATTTT. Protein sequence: CSASRGRGYNQPQHF.